This T cell receptor beta chain derives from a study of T cells in Graves' hyperthyroidism and ophthalmopathy. Study-wide context: Initial diagnosis, before any treatment, was when peripheral blood was collected. Study-level results: Researchers found most expanded thyroid clonotypes above 0.001 in blood as well.

As to this clonotype: The antigen is unknown.

The CDR3 consists of 16 residues. Germline assignment: CDR1 SGHDT and CDR2 YYEEEE. The V gene end was trimmed by 6 bases and the J gene end by 1 base; junction bases not matched to a gene: 7. Patients with ophthalmopathy all had a Clinical Activity Score of at least 3, a NOSPECS grade of at least 4 and duration under 3 months. Researchers amplified the TCR beta CDR3 regions from RNA transcripts. Using the HTBI primer set, a first-round RT-PCR was run on the TCR CDR3. TCRdb reprocessed the multiplex PCR reads with MiXCR, giving one entry per CDR3 protein. Here the sample spans a few hundred thousand distinct CDR3 sequences, 17% being singletons.

Sequences were obtained from blood. V usage is TRBV5-6 and J usage is TRBJ1-6; 7 positions agree with TRBD1. This TCR was recovered from a woman aged 18-30 years with Graves' ophthalmopathy. The CDR3 protein is CASIHSGGSYNSPLHF. The DNA for the CDR3 is TGTGCCAGCATCCACTCAGGGGGATCCTATAATTCACCCCTCCACTTT.